The TCR beta chain under discussion was sequenced for a study of cytomegalovirus exposure and HLA in healthy donors. Across the whole study: An early release of data contained about 85 million unique TCRs, which came from HLA-typed donors.

Germline V gives CDR1 MDHEN, CDR2 SYDVKM. This CDR3 comprises 14 residues. With 5 bases removed from V and 7 bases from J, the gap between germline ends came to 15 bases. On this clone: Antigen specificity is unknown.

General study findings and limits: The majority of TCR sequences were rare, yet some public TCRs appeared in many donors.

Primers included in the PCR were 60 Vbeta and 13 Jbeta primers. Measured with immunoSEQ multiplex PCR; TCRdb has only the in-frame clones, and not every one. The sample consists of about 170,000 clones, under 85% of them appearing once. Sequencing used PBMCs. The sequence was obtained from a female donor in good health and CMV-seronegative. The V gene is TRBV28, the J gene TRBJ2-1; TRBD1 might be the D (6 bases). CDR3 loop: CASSRGQLWNEQFF. The CDR3 DNA follows: TGTGCCAGCAGTAGAGGACAGCTATGGAATGAGCAGTTCTTC.